This T cell receptor beta chain was observed in a study of blood T cell repertoires in COVID-19. Generated by immunoSEQ multiplex PCR, the TCRdb table keeps only in-frame clones and is missing some. The table shows 50,000 to 60,000 clones, with over 75% occurring only once. CDR3 length: 16 amino acids. From germline, CDR1 is MGHDK and CDR2 SYGVNS. The trim removed 3 bases at V and 2 bases at J, leaving 5 bases unmatched. V gene TRBV25-1 combines with J gene TRBJ2-5; 11 nucleotides align to TRBD2. Specimen: peripheral blood. This TCR was sampled from an elderly woman with COVID-19, enrolled during active disease. The CDR3 sequence: CASSEGLAGGQETQYF. CDR3 DNA sequence: TGTGCCAGCAGTGAGGGGTTAGCGGGAGGGCAAGAGACCCAGTACTTC.